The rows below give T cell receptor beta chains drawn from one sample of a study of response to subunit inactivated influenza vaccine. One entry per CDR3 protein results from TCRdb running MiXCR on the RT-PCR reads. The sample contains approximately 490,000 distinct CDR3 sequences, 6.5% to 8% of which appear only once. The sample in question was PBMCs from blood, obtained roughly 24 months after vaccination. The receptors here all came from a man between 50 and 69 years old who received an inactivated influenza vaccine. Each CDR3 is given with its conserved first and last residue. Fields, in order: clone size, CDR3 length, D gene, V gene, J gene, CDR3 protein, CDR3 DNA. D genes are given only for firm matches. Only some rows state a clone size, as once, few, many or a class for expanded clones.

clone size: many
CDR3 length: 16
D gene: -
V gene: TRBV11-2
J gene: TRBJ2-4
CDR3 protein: CASSFGGTLAKNIQYF
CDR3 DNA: TGTGCCAGCAGCTTCGGAGGGACTCTAGCCAAAAACATTCAGTACTTC

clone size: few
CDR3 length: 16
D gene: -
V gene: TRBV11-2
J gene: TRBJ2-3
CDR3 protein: CASSPGTITLKGTQYF
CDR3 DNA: TGTGCCAGCAGCCCCGGGACAATTACACTAAAAGGGACGCAGTATTTT

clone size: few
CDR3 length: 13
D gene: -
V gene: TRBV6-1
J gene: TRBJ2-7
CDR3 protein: CASRVSRVVEQYF
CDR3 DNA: TGTGCCAGCAGGGTTAGCAGGGTAGTCGAGCAGTACTTC

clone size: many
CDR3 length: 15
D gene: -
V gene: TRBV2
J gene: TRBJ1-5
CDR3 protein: CASSGEGGSNQPQHF
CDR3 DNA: TGTGCCAGCAGTGGCGAGGGAGGAAGCAATCAGCCCCAGCATTTT

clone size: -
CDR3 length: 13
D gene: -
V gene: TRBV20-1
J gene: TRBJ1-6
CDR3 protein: CSARYGVDSPLHF
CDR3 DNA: TGCAGTGCTAGATACGGGGTGGACTCACCCCTCCACTTT

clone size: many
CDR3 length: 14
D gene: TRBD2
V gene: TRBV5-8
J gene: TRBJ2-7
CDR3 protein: CASQTSPSSYEQYF
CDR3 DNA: TGTGCCAGCCAGACTAGCCCCAGCTCCTACGAGCAGTACTTC

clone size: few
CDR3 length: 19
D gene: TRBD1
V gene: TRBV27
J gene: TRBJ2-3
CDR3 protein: CASSLLGQGARAATDTQYF
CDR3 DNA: TGTGCCAGCAGTTTACTGGGACAGGGGGCGCGGGCGGCTACAGATACGCAGTATTTT

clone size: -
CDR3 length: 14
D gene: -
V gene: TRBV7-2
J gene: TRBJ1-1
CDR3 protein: CASSLDRVATEAFF
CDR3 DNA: TGTGCCAGCAGCTTAGACAGGGTGGCCACTGAAGCTTTCTTT

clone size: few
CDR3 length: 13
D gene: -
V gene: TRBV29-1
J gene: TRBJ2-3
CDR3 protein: CSSSGDATDTQYF
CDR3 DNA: TGCAGCTCCTCAGGGGACGCCACAGATACGCAGTATTTT

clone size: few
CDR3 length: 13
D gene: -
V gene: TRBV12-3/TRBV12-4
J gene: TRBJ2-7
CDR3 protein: CASSLGPGGEQYF
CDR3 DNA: TGTGCCAGCAGCCTCGGCCCCGGGGGAGAGCAGTACTTC

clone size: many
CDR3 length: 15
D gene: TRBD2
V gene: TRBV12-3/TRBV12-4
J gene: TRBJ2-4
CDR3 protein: CASSLSGIAKNIQYF
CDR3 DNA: TGTGCCAGCAGTTTAAGCGGGATAGCCAAAAACATTCAGTACTTC

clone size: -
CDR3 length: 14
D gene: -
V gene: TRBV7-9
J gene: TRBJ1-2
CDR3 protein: CASSLQSITYGYTF
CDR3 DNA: TGTGCCAGCAGCTTACAATCAATTACCTATGGCTACACCTTC

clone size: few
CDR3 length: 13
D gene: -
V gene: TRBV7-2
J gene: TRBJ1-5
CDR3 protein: CASSPQSDQPQHF
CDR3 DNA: TGTGCCAGCAGCCCCCAAAGTGATCAGCCCCAGCATTTT

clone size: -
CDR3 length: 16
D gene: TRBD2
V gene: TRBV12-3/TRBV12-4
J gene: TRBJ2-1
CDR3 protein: CASSFGLAGRGDEQFF
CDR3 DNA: TGTGCCAGCAGTTTTGGACTAGCGGGAAGGGGGGATGAGCAGTTCTTC

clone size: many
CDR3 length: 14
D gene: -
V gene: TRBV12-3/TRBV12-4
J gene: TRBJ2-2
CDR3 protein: CASSLTRGIGELFF
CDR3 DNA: TGTGCCAGCAGTTTGACCAGGGGTATCGGGGAGCTGTTTTTT

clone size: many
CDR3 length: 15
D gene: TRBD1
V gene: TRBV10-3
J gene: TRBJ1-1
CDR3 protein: CAIRPQQGAGTEAFF
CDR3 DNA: TGTGCCATCAGACCCCAACAGGGGGCTGGCACTGAAGCTTTCTTT

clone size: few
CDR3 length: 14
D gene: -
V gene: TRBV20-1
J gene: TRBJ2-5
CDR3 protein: CSAPPRGLRETQYF
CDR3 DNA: TGCAGTGCCCCACCCAGGGGATTGCGAGAGACCCAGTACTTC

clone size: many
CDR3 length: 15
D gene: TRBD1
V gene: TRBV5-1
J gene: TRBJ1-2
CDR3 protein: CASTTGGTENYGYTF
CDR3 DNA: TGCGCCAGCACCACAGGGGGAACTGAGAACTATGGCTACACCTTC

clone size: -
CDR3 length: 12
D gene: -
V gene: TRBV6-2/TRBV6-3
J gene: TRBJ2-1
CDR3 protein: CASSYQFYEQFF
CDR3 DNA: TGTGCCAGCAGTTATCAGTTTTATGAGCAGTTCTTC

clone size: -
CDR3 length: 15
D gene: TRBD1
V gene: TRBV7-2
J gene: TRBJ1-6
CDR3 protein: CASRRTGGSNSPLHF
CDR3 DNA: TGTGCCAGCAGGAGGACAGGGGGCTCCAATTCACCCCTCCACTTT

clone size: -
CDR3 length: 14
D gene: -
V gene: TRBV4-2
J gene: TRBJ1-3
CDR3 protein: CASSQDSSGNTIYF
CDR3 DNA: TGTGCCAGCAGCCAAGACAGCTCTGGAAACACCATATATTTT

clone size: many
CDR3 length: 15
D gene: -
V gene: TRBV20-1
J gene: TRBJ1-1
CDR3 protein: CSVGGHGDMNTEAFF
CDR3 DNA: TGCAGTGTCGGGGGGCACGGCGACATGAACACTGAAGCTTTCTTT

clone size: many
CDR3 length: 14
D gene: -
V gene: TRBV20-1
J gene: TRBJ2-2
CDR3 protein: CSARGNANTGELFF
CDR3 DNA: TGCAGTGCTAGGGGAAACGCGAACACCGGGGAGCTGTTTTTT

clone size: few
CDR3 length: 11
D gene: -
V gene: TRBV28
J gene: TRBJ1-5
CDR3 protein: CASSQMKPQHF
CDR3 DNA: TGTGCCAGCAGTCAAATGAAGCCCCAGCATTTT

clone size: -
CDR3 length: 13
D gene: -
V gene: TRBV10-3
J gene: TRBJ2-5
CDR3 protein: CAISAQGWETQYF
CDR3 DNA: TGTGCCATCAGTGCCCAGGGGTGGGAGACCCAGTACTTC

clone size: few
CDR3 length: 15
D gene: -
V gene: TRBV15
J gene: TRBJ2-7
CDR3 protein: CATSRDSFDSYEQYF
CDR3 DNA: TGTGCCACCAGCAGAGATTCCTTCGACAGTTACGAGCAGTACTTC

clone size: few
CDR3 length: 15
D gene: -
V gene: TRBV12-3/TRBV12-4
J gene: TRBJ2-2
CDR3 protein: CASSLGGFPTGELFF
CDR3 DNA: TGTGCCAGCAGTTTAGGAGGGTTCCCAACCGGGGAGCTGTTTTTT

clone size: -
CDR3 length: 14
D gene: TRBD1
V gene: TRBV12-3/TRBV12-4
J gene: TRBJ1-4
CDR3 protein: CASSNSGGREKLFF
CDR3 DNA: TGTGCCAGCAGTAATTCAGGGGGCCGAGAAAAACTGTTTTTT

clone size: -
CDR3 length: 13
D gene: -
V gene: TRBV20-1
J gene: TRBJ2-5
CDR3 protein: CSAMQGLQETQYF
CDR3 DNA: TGCAGTGCAATGCAGGGGCTCCAAGAGACCCAGTACTTC

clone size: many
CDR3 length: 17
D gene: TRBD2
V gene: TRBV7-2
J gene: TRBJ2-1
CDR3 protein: CASSATSGSLSYNEQFF
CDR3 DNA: TGTGCCAGCAGCGCCACTAGCGGGAGTCTATCCTACAATGAGCAGTTCTTC

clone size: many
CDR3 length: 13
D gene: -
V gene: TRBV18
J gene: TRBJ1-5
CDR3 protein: CASSLKSNQPQHF
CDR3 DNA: TGTGCCAGCTCACTCAAAAGCAATCAGCCCCAGCATTTT

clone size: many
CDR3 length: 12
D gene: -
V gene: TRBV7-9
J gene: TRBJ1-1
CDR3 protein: CASSAVKAEAFF
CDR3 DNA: TGTGCCAGCAGCGCAGTTAAGGCAGAAGCTTTCTTT

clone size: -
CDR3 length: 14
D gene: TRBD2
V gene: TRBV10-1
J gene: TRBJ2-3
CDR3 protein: CASRAGGPQDTQYF
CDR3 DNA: TGCGCCAGCAGGGCGGGGGGGCCTCAAGATACGCAGTATTTT

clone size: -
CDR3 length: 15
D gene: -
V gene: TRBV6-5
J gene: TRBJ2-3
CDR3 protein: CASSYSIAFTDTQYF
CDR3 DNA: TGTGCCAGCAGTTACTCGATCGCGTTCACAGATACGCAGTATTTT

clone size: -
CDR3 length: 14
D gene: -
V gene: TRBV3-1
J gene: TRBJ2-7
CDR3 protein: CAGSQDWRVGEQYF
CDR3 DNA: TGTGCGGGCAGCCAAGATTGGAGGGTGGGTGAGCAGTACTTC

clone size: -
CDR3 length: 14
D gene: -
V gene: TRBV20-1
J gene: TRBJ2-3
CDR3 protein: CSARAGGRTDTQYF
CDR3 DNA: TGCAGTGCTAGAGCCGGGGGTCGCACAGATACGCAGTATTTT

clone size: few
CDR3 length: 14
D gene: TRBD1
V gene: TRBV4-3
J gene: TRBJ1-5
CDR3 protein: CASSQGTGRQPQHF
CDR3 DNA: TGCGCCAGCAGCCAAGGGACAGGGCGGCAGCCCCAGCATTTT

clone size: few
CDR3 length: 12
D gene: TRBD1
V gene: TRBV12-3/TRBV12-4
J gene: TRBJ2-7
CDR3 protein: CASSRDRGRQYF
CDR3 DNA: TGTGCCAGCAGTAGAGACAGGGGGCGGCAGTACTTC

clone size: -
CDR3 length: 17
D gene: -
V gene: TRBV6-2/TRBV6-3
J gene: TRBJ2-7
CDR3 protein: CASRGIRGLNQAYEQYF
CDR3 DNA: TGTGCCAGCAGGGGAATTCGCGGGTTGAATCAAGCCTACGAGCAGTACTTC

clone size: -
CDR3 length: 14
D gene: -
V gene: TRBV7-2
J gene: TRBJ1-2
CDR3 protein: CASSHYTTNYGYTF
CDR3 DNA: TGTGCCAGCAGCCATTATACTACTAACTATGGCTACACCTTC

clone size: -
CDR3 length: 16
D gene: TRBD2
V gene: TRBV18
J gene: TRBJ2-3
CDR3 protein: CASSGTTSGSTDTQYF
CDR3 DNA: TGTGCCAGCTCGGGAACTACTAGCGGTAGCACAGATACGCAGTATTTT

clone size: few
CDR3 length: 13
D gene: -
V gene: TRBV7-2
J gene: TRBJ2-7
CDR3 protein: CASSRRGNYEQYF
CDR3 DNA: TGTGCCAGCAGCCGAAGGGGTAACTACGAGCAGTACTTC

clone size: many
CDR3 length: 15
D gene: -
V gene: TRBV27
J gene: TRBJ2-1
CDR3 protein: CASSLGSIAYNEQFF
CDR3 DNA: TGTGCCAGCAGTTTAGGGAGCATCGCCTACAATGAGCAGTTCTTC

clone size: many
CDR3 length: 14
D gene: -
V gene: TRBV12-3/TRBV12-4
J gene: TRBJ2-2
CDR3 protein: CASSPLGVGGELFF
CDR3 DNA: TGTGCCAGCAGTCCCTTAGGGGTTGGCGGGGAGCTGTTTTTT

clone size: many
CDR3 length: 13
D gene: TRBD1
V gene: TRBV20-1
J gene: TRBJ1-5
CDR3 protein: CSAGTAAGQPQHF
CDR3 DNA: TGCAGTGCTGGGACAGCGGCTGGACAGCCCCAGCATTTT

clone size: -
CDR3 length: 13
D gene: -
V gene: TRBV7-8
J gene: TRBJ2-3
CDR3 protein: CASSSPGRDTQYF
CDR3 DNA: TGTGCCAGCAGCTCGCCAGGTAGAGATACGCAGTATTTT

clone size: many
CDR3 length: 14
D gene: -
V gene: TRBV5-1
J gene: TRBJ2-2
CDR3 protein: CASSLGQPPGELFF
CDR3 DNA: TGCGCCAGCAGCTTGGGTCAACCCCCCGGGGAGCTGTTTTTT

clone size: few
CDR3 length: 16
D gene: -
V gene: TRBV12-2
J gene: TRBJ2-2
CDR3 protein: CASRLHESWGSGELFF
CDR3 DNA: TGTGCAAGTCGCCTGCACGAATCTTGGGGGTCCGGGGAGCTGTTTTTT

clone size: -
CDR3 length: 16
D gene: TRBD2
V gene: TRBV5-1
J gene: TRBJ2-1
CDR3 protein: CASSLALREGQDEQFF
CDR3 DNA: TGCGCCAGCAGCTTGGCATTGCGGGAGGGCCAGGATGAGCAGTTCTTC

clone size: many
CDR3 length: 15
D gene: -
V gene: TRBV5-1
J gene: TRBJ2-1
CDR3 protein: CASSLDSPRVNEQFF
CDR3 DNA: TGCGCCAGCAGCTTGGACAGCCCCAGGGTCAATGAGCAGTTCTTC

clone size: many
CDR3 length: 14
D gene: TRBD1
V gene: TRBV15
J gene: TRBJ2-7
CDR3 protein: CATSLDRGSYEQYF
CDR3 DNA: TGTGCCACCAGCCTGGACAGGGGCTCCTACGAGCAGTACTTC

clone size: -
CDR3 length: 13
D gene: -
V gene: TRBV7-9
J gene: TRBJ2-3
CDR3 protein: CASSLDIPAAQYF
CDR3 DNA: TGTGCCAGCAGCTTAGACATTCCGGCGGCGCAGTATTTT